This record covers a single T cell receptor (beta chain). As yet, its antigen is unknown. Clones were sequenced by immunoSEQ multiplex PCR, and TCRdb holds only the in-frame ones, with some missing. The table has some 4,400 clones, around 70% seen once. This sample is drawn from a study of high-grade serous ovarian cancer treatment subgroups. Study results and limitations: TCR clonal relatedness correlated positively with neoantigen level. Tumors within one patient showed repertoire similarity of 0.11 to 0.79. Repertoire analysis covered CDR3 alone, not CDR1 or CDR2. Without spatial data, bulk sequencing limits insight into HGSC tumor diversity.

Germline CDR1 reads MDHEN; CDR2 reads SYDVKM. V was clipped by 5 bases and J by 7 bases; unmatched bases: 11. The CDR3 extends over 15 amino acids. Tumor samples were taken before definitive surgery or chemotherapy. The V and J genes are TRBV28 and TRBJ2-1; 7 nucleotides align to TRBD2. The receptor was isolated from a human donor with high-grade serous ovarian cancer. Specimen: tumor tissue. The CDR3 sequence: CASSQRQPGRNEQFF. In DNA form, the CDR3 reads TGTGCCAGCAGTCAACGACAGCCCGGGAGGAATGAGCAGTTCTTC.